The 3 T cell receptor beta chains reported below all come from one sample, sequenced in a study of blood T cell repertoires in COVID-19. The table came from immunoSEQ multiplex PCR; TCRdb's copy has only in-frame clones and leaves some out. The table has roughly 39,000 clones, roughly 78% seen once. Sequences were obtained from peripheral blood. Every receptor here comes from a man between 65 and 85 years old with acute or convalescent COVID-19.

The V call is TRBV28, the J call TRBJ2-5, with 9 positions matching TRBD1. V shed 10 bases, J shed 4 bases, and the junction held 13 bases outside the gene matches. Germline V lookup: CDR1 MDHEN, CDR2 SYDVKM. This CDR3 is built from 15 residues. DNA of the CDR3: TGTGCCACGGGCGACAGGGGGTTATTAGGAGAGACCCAGTACTTC. Translation gives CATGDRGLLGETQYF. Combining the CDR3 with reference TRBV28 and TRBJ2-5 gives the whole variable domain DVKVTQSSRYLVKRTGEKVFLECVQDMDHENMFWYRQDPGLGLRLIYFSYDVKMKEKGDIPEGYSVSREKKERFSLILESASTNQTSMYLCATGDRGLLGETQYFGPGTRLLVL.

This CDR3 reads CSVLGQAAEAFF. Written as DNA, the CDR3 is TGCAGCGTTCTTGGACAGGCTGCTGAAGCTTTCTTT. The chain recombines TRBV29-1 with TRBJ1-1, with 7 positions matching TRBD1. Germline lookup yields CDR1 SQVTM and CDR2 ANQGSEA. There are 12 residues in the CDR3. With 5 bases clipped from V and 6 bases from J, the junction kept 6 bases outside the gene matches.

The V call is TRBV29-1, the J call TRBJ2-3, with 9 nucleotides matching TRBD2. This CDR3 spans 14 amino acids. Germline trimming cut 8 bases from V and 7 bases from J; bases unmatched to any gene: 13. Germline assignment: CDR1 SQVTM and CDR2 ANQGSEA. The CDR3 sequence: CSFTLAGDWYTQYF. Here the CDR3 DNA reads TGCAGCTTCACCTTAGCGGGAGACTGGTATACGCAGTATTTT.